The subject of this entry is one TCR beta chain. These data belong to a study of blood T cell repertoires in COVID-19. Across the whole study: The United States, Italy and Spain were the sources of the acute and convalescent COVID-19 samples. PBMCs, B-cell-depleted T cells, or T cells were the source of the cDNA or gDNA that made up the material.

The CDR3 sequence is 15 residues long. Per germline, CDR1 LGHDT and CDR2 YNNKEL (reference sequence). V shed 6 bases, J shed 4 bases, and the junction held 6 bases outside the gene matches. Original analysis: Estimated nucleated cell counts came from reference gene primer amplification. The data were produced by immunoSEQ multiplex PCR, yet TCRdb's version contains in-frame clones alone and is incomplete. That table is the source of V, J and clone size, and D and trimming were worked out from the DNA. The profile covers about 130,000 clones, with approximately 80% appearing a single time and more than 1.5% taken by the ten largest.

Sequenced sample: peripheral blood. The chain has TRBV3-1 (or the pseudogene TRBV3-2) and TRBJ2-3; TRBD2 matches 11 bases. This clonotype originated in an older man with acute or convalescent COVID-19. In DNA, the CDR3 is TGTGCCAGCAGGCCTAGCGGGGGGCGGGCAGATACGCAGTATTTT. It codes for CASRPSGGRADTQYF.